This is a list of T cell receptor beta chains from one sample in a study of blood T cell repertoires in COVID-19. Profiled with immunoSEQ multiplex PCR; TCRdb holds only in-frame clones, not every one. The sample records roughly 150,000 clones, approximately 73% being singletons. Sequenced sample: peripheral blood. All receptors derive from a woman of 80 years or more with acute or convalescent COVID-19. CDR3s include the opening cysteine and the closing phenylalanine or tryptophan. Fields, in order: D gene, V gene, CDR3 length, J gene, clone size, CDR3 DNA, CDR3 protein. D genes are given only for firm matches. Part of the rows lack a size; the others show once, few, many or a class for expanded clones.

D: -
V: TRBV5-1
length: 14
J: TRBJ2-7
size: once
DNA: TGCGCCAGCAGCTTGGACAGCTCAACCTACGAGCAGTACTTC
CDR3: CASSLDSSTYEQYF

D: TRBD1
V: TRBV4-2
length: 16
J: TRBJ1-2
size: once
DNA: TGTGCCAGCAGACAAAGGAAGGGACAGGGGACCTATGGCTACACCTTC
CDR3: CASRQRKGQGTYGYTF

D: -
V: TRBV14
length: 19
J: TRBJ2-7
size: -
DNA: TGTGCCAGCAGCCAAGGTTTACCCGGACCCACAGGGAGAATCTACGAGCAGTACTTC
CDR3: CASSQGLPGPTGRIYEQYF

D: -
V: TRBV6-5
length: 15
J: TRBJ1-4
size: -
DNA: TGTGCCAGCAGTCCCTTGGGCAGTCTTAATGAAAAACTGTTTTTT
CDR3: CASSPLGSLNEKLFF

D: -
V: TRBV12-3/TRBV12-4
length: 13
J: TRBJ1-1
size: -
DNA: TGTGCCAGCAGATTCAACAGGGAGGGTGAAGCTTTCTTT
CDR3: CASRFNREGEAFF

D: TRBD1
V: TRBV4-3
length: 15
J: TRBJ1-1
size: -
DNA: TGCGCCAGCAGCCAAGAGTGGACAGGGGACACTGAAGCTTTCTTT
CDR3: CASSQEWTGDTEAFF

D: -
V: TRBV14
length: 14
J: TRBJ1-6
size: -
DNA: TGTGCCAGCAGCCCTCAACAGGGTTTTTCACCCCTCCACTTT
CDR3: CASSPQQGFSPLHF

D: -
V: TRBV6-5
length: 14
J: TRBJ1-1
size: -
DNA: TGTGCCAGCACCATAGCGGGGGGTAATGCTGAAGCTTTCTTT
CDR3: CASTIAGGNAEAFF

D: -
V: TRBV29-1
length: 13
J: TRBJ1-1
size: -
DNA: TGCAGCGTTGAAGCAGTTGAGAACACTGAAGCTTTCTTT
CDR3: CSVEAVENTEAFF

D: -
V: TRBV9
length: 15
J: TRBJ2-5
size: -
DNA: TGTGCCAGCAGCTCTAGACAGATCTACCAAGAGACCCAGTACTTC
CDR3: CASSSRQIYQETQYF

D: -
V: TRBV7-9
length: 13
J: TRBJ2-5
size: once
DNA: TGTGCCAGCAGGAGAAGGGCGGGAGAGACCCAGTACTTC
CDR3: CASRRRAGETQYF

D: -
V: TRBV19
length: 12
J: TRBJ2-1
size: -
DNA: TGTGCCAGTAGTATAACAGGAGCTGAGCAGTTCTTC
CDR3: CASSITGAEQFF

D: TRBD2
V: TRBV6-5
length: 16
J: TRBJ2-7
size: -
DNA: TGTGCCAGCAGTTACAGGGGTAGCGGGAAGGCCTACGAGCAGTACTTC
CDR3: CASSYRGSGKAYEQYF

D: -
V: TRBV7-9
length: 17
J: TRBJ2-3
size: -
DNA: TGTGCCAGCAGCGAACCCTTTCGGCGGGAAAGCACAGATACGCAGTATTTT
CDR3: CASSEPFRRESTDTQYF

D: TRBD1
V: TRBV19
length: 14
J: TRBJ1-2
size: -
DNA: TGTGCCAGTAACGGCCCTCTGGACAGGGATAGCTACACCTTC
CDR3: CASNGPLDRDSYTF

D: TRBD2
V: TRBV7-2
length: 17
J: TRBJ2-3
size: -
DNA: TGTGCCAGCAGCTTAAAAATCCTAGCGGGAGTGGCAGATACGCAGTATTTT
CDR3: CASSLKILAGVADTQYF

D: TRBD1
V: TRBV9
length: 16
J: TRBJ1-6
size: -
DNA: TGTGCCAGCAGCGTCTGGGACAGGCCTATTAATTCACCCCTCCACTTT
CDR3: CASSVWDRPINSPLHF

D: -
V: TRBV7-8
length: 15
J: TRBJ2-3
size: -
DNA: TGTGCCAGCAGCCTCGAGACGGGGGGCACGTATACGCAGTATTTT
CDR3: CASSLETGGTYTQYF

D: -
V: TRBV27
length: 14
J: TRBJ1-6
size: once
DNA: TGTGCCAGCAGACCCTGGACAGACAATTCACCCCTCCACTTT
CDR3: CASRPWTDNSPLHF

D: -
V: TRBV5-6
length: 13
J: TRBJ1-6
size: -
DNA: TGTGCCAGTGACTTGAGAGGGAATTCACCCCTCCACTTT
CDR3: CASDLRGNSPLHF

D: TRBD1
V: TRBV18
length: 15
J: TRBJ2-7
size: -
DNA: TGTGCCAGCTCACCAACCATAGGGGGCGCGGACGAGCAGTACTTC
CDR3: CASSPTIGGADEQYF

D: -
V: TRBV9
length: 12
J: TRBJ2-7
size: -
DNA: TGTGCCAGCGGCCAGGGGGGCTACGAGCAGTACTTC
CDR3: CASGQGGYEQYF

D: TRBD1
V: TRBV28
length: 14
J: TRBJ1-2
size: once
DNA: TGTGCCAGCAGTTTGCAGGGGGCCTTCTATGGCTACACCTTC
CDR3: CASSLQGAFYGYTF

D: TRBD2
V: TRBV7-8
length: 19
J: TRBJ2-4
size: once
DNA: TGTGCCAGCAGCTCTCGGACTAGCGGGAGGGCCGTGGCCAAAAACATTCAGTACTTC
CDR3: CASSSRTSGRAVAKNIQYF

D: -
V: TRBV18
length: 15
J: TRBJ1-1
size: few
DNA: TGTGCCAGCTCACCACCGATGAGGGTCGACACTGAAGCTTTCTTT
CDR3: CASSPPMRVDTEAFF

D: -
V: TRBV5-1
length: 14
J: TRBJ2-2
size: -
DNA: TGCGCCAGCAGCTTGGACAGGAGTCTCGGGGAGCTGTTTTTT
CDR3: CASSLDRSLGELFF

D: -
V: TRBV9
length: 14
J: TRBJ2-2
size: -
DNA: TGTGCCAGCAGGGCGGGGATATACACCGGGGAGCTGTTTTTT
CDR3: CASRAGIYTGELFF

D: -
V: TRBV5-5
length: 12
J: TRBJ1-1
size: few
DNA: TGTGCCAGCGATTCCGGGGGAACTGAAGCTTTCTTT
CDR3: CASDSGGTEAFF

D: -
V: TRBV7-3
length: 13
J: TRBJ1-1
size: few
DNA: TGTGCCAGCAGCTTAGGGGAGGACACTGAAGCTTTCTTT
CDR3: CASSLGEDTEAFF

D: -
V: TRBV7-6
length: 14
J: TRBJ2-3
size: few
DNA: TGTGCCAGCGGTAAAGGGGTGACGACAGATACGCAGTATTTT
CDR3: CASGKGVTTDTQYF

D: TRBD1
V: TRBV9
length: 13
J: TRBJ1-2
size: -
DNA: TGTGCCAGCAGCCAGGGGACAGTAGTTGGCTACACCTTC
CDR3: CASSQGTVVGYTF

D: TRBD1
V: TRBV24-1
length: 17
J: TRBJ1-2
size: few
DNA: TGTGCCACCAGTGATTCTCGGGACAGGGGATCCCACTATGGCTACACCTTC
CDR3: CATSDSRDRGSHYGYTF

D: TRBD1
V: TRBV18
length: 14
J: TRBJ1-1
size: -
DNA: TGTGCCAGCTCCGGGGACAGGTTGAACACTGAAGCTTTCTTT
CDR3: CASSGDRLNTEAFF

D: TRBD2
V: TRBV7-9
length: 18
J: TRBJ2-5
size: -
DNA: TGTGCCAGCAGCTTAGGGCCTAGCGGGAGAGGGGAGAAAGAGACCCAGTACTTC
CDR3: CASSLGPSGRGEKETQYF

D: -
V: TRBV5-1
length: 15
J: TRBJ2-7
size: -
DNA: TGCGCCAGCACCCAAGCCTCGGGAGTTACCTACGAGCAGTACTTC
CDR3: CASTQASGVTYEQYF

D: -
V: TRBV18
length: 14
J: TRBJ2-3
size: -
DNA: TGTGCCAGCTCAACGGAGGGTCCCACAGATACGCAGTATTTT
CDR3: CASSTEGPTDTQYF

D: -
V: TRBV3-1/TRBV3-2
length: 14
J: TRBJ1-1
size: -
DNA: TGTGCCAGCAGCCGACAGGTAATGAACACTGAAGCTTTCTTT
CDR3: CASSRQVMNTEAFF

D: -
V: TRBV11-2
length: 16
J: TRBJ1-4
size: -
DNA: TGTGCCAGCAGCTTAGGGCTTGGAGGGGCGATTGAAAAACTGTTTTTT
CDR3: CASSLGLGGAIEKLFF

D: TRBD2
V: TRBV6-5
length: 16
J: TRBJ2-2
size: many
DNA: TGTGCCAGCAGTTACTCTAGCGGGGGGGCGACCGGGGAGCTGTTTTTT
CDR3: CASSYSSGGATGELFF

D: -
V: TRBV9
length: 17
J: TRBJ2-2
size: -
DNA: TGTGCCAGCAGCGTAGGTTTGGGTCGTTTGGGCCCCGGGGAGCTGTTTTTT
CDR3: CASSVGLGRLGPGELFF

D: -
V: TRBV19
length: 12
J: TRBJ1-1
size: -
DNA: TGTGCCAGTAGGGCGGGTGTCACTGAAGCTTTCTTT
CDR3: CASRAGVTEAFF

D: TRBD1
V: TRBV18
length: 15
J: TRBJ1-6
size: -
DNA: TGTGCCAGCTCACCACTGGGACAGGGGAGCTCACCCCTCCACTTT
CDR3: CASSPLGQGSSPLHF

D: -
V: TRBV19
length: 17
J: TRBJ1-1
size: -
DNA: TGTGCCAGTAGAGGGGGTTGGCAGGCAACCGACGACACTGAAGCTTTCTTT
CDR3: CASRGGWQATDDTEAFF

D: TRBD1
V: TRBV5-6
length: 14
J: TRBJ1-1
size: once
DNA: TGTGCCAGCAGCTTGGGGGACAGGAACACTGAAGCTTTCTTT
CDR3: CASSLGDRNTEAFF

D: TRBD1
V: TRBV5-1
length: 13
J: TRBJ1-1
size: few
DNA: TGCGCCAGCGGCACGGGACAGCCCACTGAAGCTTTCTTT
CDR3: CASGTGQPTEAFF

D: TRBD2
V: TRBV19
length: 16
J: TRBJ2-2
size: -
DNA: TGTGCCAGTAGTGGTGGACTAGCGGGAGGGGTCGGGGAGCTGTTTTTT
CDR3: CASSGGLAGGVGELFF

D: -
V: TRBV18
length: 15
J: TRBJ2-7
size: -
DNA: TGTGCCAGCTCACCGGGCCAGGGGAAGACCTACGAGCAGTACTTC
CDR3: CASSPGQGKTYEQYF

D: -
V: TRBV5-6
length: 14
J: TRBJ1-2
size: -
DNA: TGTGCCAGCAGCTTTCGAGTGAATAACTATGGCTACACCTTC
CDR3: CASSFRVNNYGYTF

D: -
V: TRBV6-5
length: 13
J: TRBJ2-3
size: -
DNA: TGTGCCAGCGGGGCATCCCTCGCAGATACGCAGTATTTT
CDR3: CASGASLADTQYF

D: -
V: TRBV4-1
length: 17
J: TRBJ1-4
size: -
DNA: TGCGCCAGCAGCCAAGATTTCTTCGGGACATGGGATGAAAAACTGTTTTTT
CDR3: CASSQDFFGTWDEKLFF

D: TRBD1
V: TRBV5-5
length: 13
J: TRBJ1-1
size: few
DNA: TGTGCCAGCAGCTTAAGGGGGCGAACTGAAGCTTTCTTT
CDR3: CASSLRGRTEAFF

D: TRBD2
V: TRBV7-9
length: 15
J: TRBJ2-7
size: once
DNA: TGTGCCAGCAGCCCACTAGCGGGTGCAACCTACGAGCAGTACTTC
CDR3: CASSPLAGATYEQYF

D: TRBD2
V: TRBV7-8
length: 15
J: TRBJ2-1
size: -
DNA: TGTGCCAGCAGCTTCCTACTAGCGGATGGTCCAATTGAGTTCTTC
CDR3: CASSFLLADGPIEFF

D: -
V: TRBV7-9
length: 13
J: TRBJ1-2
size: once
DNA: TGTGCCAGCAGCTTAGGGGAGGAGAGGGGCTACACCTTC
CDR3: CASSLGEERGYTF

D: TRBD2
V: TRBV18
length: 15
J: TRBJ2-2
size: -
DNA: TGTGCCAGCTCACCGTCTAGCGGGAGTACCGGGGAGCTGTTTTTT
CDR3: CASSPSSGSTGELFF

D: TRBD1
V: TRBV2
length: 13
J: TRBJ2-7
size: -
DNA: TGTGCCAGCAGACATGACAGGGGGTACGGGCAGTACTTC
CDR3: CASRHDRGYGQYF

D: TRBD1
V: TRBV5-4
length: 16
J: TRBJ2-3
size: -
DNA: TGTGCCAGCAGCAACCGGGACAGGGGAAGGACAGATACGCAGTATTTT
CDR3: CASSNRDRGRTDTQYF

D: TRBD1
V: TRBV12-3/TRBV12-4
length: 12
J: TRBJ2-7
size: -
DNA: TGTGCCAGCGCGGGACAGGGTTACGAGCAGTACTTC
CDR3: CASAGQGYEQYF

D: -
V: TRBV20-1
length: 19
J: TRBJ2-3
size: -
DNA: TGCAGTGCTAGTGTGGACAGCCGTGTCTACTACGAGTCCACAGATACGCAGTATTTT
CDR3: CSASVDSRVYYESTDTQYF